This T cell receptor beta chain was identified in a study of a mutant IDH1 vaccine in newly diagnosed glioma. Study as a whole: Treated patients comprised 62.5% males and roughly 40% females, mean age about 38 years.

Sequencing was performed with immunoSEQ multiplex PCR; in TCRdb, only in-frame clones are kept and a portion is missing. The repertoire holds around 92,000 clones, with about 90% as singletons. Regarding this clone: Its antigen is not identified.

The study's findings and limits: Pseudoprogression looked unconnected to shifts in top peripheral T cell clonotypes.

The CDR3 extends over 12 amino acids. Trimming removed 7 bases from V and 8 bases from J, with 14 bases in between. CDR1 is SNHLY, CDR2 FYNNEI, per germline. Time point meaning: baseline, week 1 (first vaccination visit). The treatment here: pre-vaccination baseline after standard-of-care therapy. The donors had new WHO grade 3 or 4 astrocytomas; these were IDH1-mutant and ATRX-lost. This receptor was taken from a woman aged 45-65 years with glioma. The material sequenced was PBMCs, taken from a glioma patient treated with radiotherapy, temozolomide or both. The V and J genes are TRBV2 and TRBJ1-2; possible D gene TRBD1, 6 bases. CDR3 protein: CASIIRGWGYTF. The CDR3 bases are TGTGCCAGCATCATCAGGGGCTGGGGCTACACCTTC. Supplemented by reference TRBV2 and TRBJ1-2, the full variable domain reads EPEVTQTPSHQVTQMGQEVILRCVPISNHLYFYWYRQILGQKVEFLVSFYNNEISEKSEIFDDQFSVERPDGSNFTLKIRSTKLEDSAMYFCASIIRGWGYTFGSGTRLTVV.